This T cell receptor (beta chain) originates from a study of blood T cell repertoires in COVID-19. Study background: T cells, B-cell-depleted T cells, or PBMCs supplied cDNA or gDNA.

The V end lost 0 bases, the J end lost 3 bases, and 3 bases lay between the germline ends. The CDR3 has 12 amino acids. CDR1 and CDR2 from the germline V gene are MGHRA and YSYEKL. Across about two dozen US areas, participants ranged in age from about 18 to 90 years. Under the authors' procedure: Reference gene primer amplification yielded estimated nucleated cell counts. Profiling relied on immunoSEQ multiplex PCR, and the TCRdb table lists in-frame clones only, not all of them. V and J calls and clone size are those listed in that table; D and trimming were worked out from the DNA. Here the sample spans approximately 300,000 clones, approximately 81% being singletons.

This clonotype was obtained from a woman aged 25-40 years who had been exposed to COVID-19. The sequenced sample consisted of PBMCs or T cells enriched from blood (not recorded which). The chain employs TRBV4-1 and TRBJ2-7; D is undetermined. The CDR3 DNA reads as TGCGCCAGCAGCCAAGATAACTACGAGCAGTACTTC. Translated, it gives CASSQDNYEQYF.